The 20 T cell receptor beta chains below come from one sample, sequenced in a study of T cell responses to AZD1222 COVID-19 vaccine. Only in-frame clones appear in the TCRdb table, and some are missing; sequencing was by immunoSEQ multiplex PCR. The sample includes approximately 100,000 clones, 87% of them seen just once. Sequencing was performed on peripheral blood, taken 28 days after the second AZD1222 dose. Receptors were obtained from an adult who received the AZD1222 COVID-19 vaccine.

This rearrangement joins TRBV29-1 to TRBJ2-1, with unresolved D. V lost 8 bases and J 6 bases, leaving 23 bases between the germline ends. This CDR3 is 15 amino acids long. The germline gives CDR1 SQVTM, CDR2 ANQGSEA. CDR3 in DNA: TGCAGCCCCGACCTGGCGACCGACCTCGGCAATGAGCAGTTCTTC. Translation: CSPDLATDLGNEQFF.

The J gene is TRBJ1-5, the V gene TRBV14; the D is unclear. The CDR3 loop spans 16 amino acids. Germline V gene lookup returns CDR1 SGHDN and CDR2 FVKESK. Deletions cut 0 bases from V and 0 bases from J, with 9 bases between. The CDR3 DNA sequence: TGTGCCAGCAGCCAAGATCTCGGGTATAGCAATCAGCCCCAGCATTTT. Translation gives CASSQDLGYSNQPQHF.

The DNA of the CDR3 is TGTGCCAGTAACGAGAAGCGGGGGGGTCTCACAGATACGCAGTATTTT. This gives the protein CASNEKRGGLTDTQYF. This chain joins TRBV19 and TRBJ2-3; 10 bases are shared with TRBD2. The CDR3 has 16 amino acids. The V and J ends lost 7 bases and 2 bases, in that order; junction bases with no gene match: 9. CDR1 is LNHDA, CDR2 SQIVND, per germline (reference sequence). The whole variable domain, filled in from reference TRBV19 and TRBJ2-3, reads DGGITQSPKYLFRKEGQNVTLSCEQNLNHDAMYWYRQDPGQGLRLIYYSQIVNDFQKGDIAEGYSVSREKKESFPLTVTSAQKNPTAFYLCASNEKRGGLTDTQYFGPGTRLTVL.

The chain combines TRBV9 with TRBJ1-1, with 8 nucleotides matching TRBD1. V shed 5 bases and J 4 bases; nucleotides not matched to a gene: 7. This CDR3 spans 14 amino acids. The germline CDR1 and CDR2 sequences are SGDLS and YYNGEE. The CDR3 here is CASRTGDGGTEAFF. The CDR3 DNA reads TGTGCCAGCAGGACAGGGGATGGGGGCACTGAAGCTTTCTTT.

This clone has more than one count but fewer than ten. The CDR3 sequence is CASSLGGSSGNTIYF. The CDR3 nucleotides are TGTGCCAGCAGCTTAGGCGGTAGCTCTGGAAACACCATATATTTT. The J gene is TRBJ1-3, the V gene TRBV7-6; D gene unclear. Germline values: CDR1 SGHVS, CDR2 FNYEAQ. The V end was cut by 1 base, the J end by 0 bases, with 7 bases between. The CDR3 extends over 15 amino acids.

The V gene is TRBV9, the J gene TRBJ2-3; TRBD2 aligns across 15 bases. The germline V gene encodes CDR1 SGDLS and CDR2 YYNGEE. The CDR3 spans 16 residues. V was clipped by 4 bases and J by 4 bases; unmatched bases: 4. Here the CDR3 reads CASSPRTSGRADTQYF. The CDR3 nucleotides read TGTGCCAGCAGCCCTCGGACTAGCGGGAGGGCAGATACGCAGTATTTT. Filled out from reference TRBV9 and TRBJ2-3, the complete variable domain reads DSGVTQTPKHLITATGQRVTLRCSPRSGDLSVYWYQQSLDQGLQFLIQYYNGEERAKGNILERFSAQQFPDLHSELNLSSLELGDSALYFCASSPRTSGRADTQYFGPGTRLTVL.

The rearrangement links TRBV7-2 to TRBJ2-1; no clear D. The CDR3 loop spans 13 amino acids. V lost 0 bases to trimming and J lost 8 bases, with 8 bases between them. Germline loops: CDR1 SGHTA, CDR2 FQGNSA. DNA for the CDR3: TGTGCCAGCAGCTTAGCGTCCAAATATGAGCAGTTCTTC. This sequence encodes CASSLASKYEQFF.

The rearrangement uses TRBV6-5 and TRBJ2-5; 7 bases align to TRBD2. Trimming took 2 bases from V and 0 from J; bases not matched to a gene: 3. Germline lookup yields CDR1 MNHEY and CDR2 SVGAGI. This CDR3 spans 15 amino acids. CDR3 sequence: CASSYGTTHQETQYF. CDR3 in DNA: TGTGCCAGCAGTTACGGGACTACCCACCAAGAGACCCAGTACTTC.

This clone was detected a few times. The rearrangement links TRBV9 to TRBJ2-7; the match to TRBD2 covers 8 bases. The CDR3 loop spans 15 amino acids. V lost 0 bases and J lost 2; bases outside the gene matches: 4. Germline V gives CDR1 SGDLS, CDR2 YYNGEE. CDR3 loop: CASSVGFSGAYEQYF. CDR3 in DNA: TGTGCCAGCAGCGTAGGTTTTAGCGGGGCCTACGAGCAGTACTTC.

The chain is built from TRBV19 and TRBJ1-2; no clear D gene. CDR3 length equals 16 residues. The ends were cut back, 1 base at V and 8 bases at J, with 20 bases in the middle. Germline loops: CDR1 LNHDA, CDR2 SQIVND (reference sequence). The CDR3 sequence is CASSIGQGAARRGYTF. The CDR3 DNA reads as TGTGCCAGTAGTATAGGACAAGGAGCCGCCCGCCGAGGCTACACCTTC.

The genes are TRBV7-6 and TRBJ2-5; D is unresolved. From germline, CDR1 is SGHVS and CDR2 FNYEAQ. The CDR3 runs to 14 residues. Between the trimmed V and J ends, which lost 2 bases and 2 bases, there was a span of 9 bases. The CDR3 sequence is CASSLLQSQETQYF. Here the CDR3 DNA reads TGTGCCAGCAGCTTATTACAGTCACAAGAGACCCAGTACTTC.

The chain joins TRBV5-4 to TRBJ2-7; D remains ambiguous. Germline V gene lookup returns CDR1 SGHNT and CDR2 YYREEE (reference sequence). The CDR3 is made up of 13 amino acids. V lost 0 bases to trimming and J lost 4 bases, with 8 bases between them. The CDR3 DNA sequence: TGTGCCAGCAGCTTGGGGAATTTATACGAGCAGTACTTC. It translates to CASSLGNLYEQYF.

This chain links TRBV19 with TRBJ1-4; the match to TRBD1 covers 8 bases. Germline V gives CDR1 LNHDA, CDR2 SQIVND (reference sequence). The CDR3 has 15 amino acids. V was clipped by 6 bases and J by 10 bases; unmatched bases: 13. DNA for the CDR3: TGTGCCAGTAGAAACGCCGACAGGGGTATTGGAAAACTGTTTTTT. Amino acids: CASRNADRGIGKLFF.

V gene TRBV5-1 combines with J gene TRBJ2-2; 11 nucleotides align to TRBD1. Germline CDR1 and CDR2: SGHRS and YFSETQ. V lost 1 base to trimming and J lost 6 bases; unmatched junction nucleotides: 5. The CDR3 is 16 residues long. The CDR3 sequence: CASSLTGTGGSGELFF. CDR3 nucleotide sequence: TGCGCCAGCAGCTTGACCGGGACAGGGGGTTCCGGGGAGCTGTTTTTT.

The J gene is TRBJ1-5, the V gene TRBV19; D unresolved. The CDR3 covers 14 residues. V lost 4 bases, J lost 4 bases, and 11 bases lay in between. The V gene's germline CDR1 is LNHDA and CDR2 SQIVND (reference sequence). Written as DNA, the CDR3 is TGTGCCAGTAGTACGGAAGGCCTGAATCAGCCCCAGCATTTT. Translated, it gives CASSTEGLNQPQHF.

Turning to this clone: Different DNA sequences within this sample yield the same CDR3. This chain links TRBV29-1 with TRBJ1-2; 8 nucleotides agree with TRBD1. The CDR3 has 12 amino acids. Germline V lookup: CDR1 SQVTM, CDR2 ANQGSEA. Germline trimming cut 4 bases from V and 5 bases from J; bases unmatched to any gene: 3. For the CDR3, the DNA is TGCAGCGTTGCAGGGGGCGCGTATGGCTACACCTTC. It encodes CSVAGGAYGYTF.

With respect to this clone: Other DNA sequences within the sample encode an identical CDR3. The V call is TRBV3-1 (or the pseudogene TRBV3-2), the J call TRBJ1-6; D unclear. V was pared by 1 base and J by 0 bases, with 1 base between. Germline V gives CDR1 LGHDT, CDR2 YNNKEL (reference sequence). There are 14 residues in the CDR3. The CDR3 nucleotides read TGTGCCAGCAGCCAAGGCTCCTATAATTCACCCCTCCACTTT. Translated: CASSQGSYNSPLHF.

The CDR3 DNA reads as TGTGCCAGCAGCAAATCCGGCCAGGGATCCGGAGATACGCAGTATTTT. Protein: CASSKSGQGSGDTQYF. The chain employs TRBV21-1 and TRBJ2-3; the DNA was not used to check the table's D call, TRBD1. TRBV21-1 represents a pseudogene. CDR3 length: 16 residues.

The rearrangement uses TRBV18 and TRBJ1-1, with TRBD1 identical over 7 bases. The CDR3 spans 18 residues. From germline, CDR1 is KGHSH and CDR2 LQKENI. With 1 base clipped from V and 0 bases from J, the junction kept 11 bases outside the gene matches. CDR3 region: CASSPRPRQGHVNTEAFF. CDR3 DNA sequence: TGTGCCAGCTCACCACGGCCAAGACAGGGACATGTGAACACTGAAGCTTTCTTT.

Only one count was recorded for this clone. The rearrangement uses TRBV2 and TRBJ2-2; D unresolved. Trimming stripped 4 bases from V and 1 base from J, with 4 bases between. The CDR3 consists of 13 residues. Germline CDR1 SNHLY, CDR2 FYNNEI. The CDR3, as DNA: TGTGCCAGCAGTGTGCGGAACACCGGGGAGCTGTTTTTT. It yields the protein CASSVRNTGELFF. Full variable domain (missing parts from reference TRBV2 and TRBJ2-2): EPEVTQTPSHQVTQMGQEVILRCVPISNHLYFYWYRQILGQKVEFLVSFYNNEISEKSEIFDDQFSVERPDGSNFTLKIRSTKLEDSAMYFCASSVRNTGELFFGEGSRLTVL.